This is a list of T cell receptor beta chains from one sample in a study of T cells in tumors after PD-1 blockade. Sequenced by immunoSEQ multiplex PCR; TCRdb stores in-frame clones only, minus some. The sample holds approximately 47,000 clones, more than 65% seen once. The specimen was PBMCs, collected before anti-PD-1 treatment. The origin of the receptors is a human donor with basal cell carcinoma. Each CDR3 is given with its conserved first and last residue. A D gene is named only where the DNA matches it firmly. Expanded clones are given a class, and other clones once, few, many or no size at all.

cdr3_length,j_call,v_call,clone_size,d_call,cdr3_aa,cdr3_nt
13,TRBJ2-7,TRBV7-2,NA,NA,CASSVGRTYEQYF,TGTGCCAGCAGCGTAGGGCGGACCTACGAGCAGTACTTC
17,TRBJ2-5,TRBV6-1,few,NA,CASSEGPRGPNQETQYF,TGTGCCAGCAGTGAAGGACCCCGGGGACCTAACCAAGAGACCCAGTACTTC
15,TRBJ1-5,TRBV4-2,NA,TRBD1,CASSQDLGGAQPQHF,TGTGCCAGCAGCCAAGATTTAGGGGGCGCTCAGCCCCAGCATTTT
11,TRBJ2-7,TRBV30,NA,NA,CAWSVRDEQYF,TGTGCCTGGAGTGTACGGGACGAGCAGTACTTC
15,TRBJ2-2,TRBV18,NA,NA,CASSPQGSNTGELFF,TGTGCCAGCTCACCACAGGGGTCGAACACCGGGGAGCTGTTTTTT
15,TRBJ1-4,TRBV5-1,NA,TRBD1,CASSFTGGLGEKLFF,TGCGCCAGCAGCTTCACAGGGGGCTTGGGAGAAAAACTGTTTTTT
16,TRBJ2-1,TRBV6-4,NA,TRBD1,CASSDRGTGSYNEQFF,TGTGCCAGCAGCGACAGGGGGACTGGGTCCTACAATGAGCAGTTCTTC
16,TRBJ1-1,TRBV19,NA,NA,CASSMLSTGMATEAFF,TGTGCCAGTAGTATGCTTTCTACAGGGATGGCCACTGAAGCTTTCTTT
15,TRBJ2-3,TRBV9,NA,TRBD2,CASRPYGGGTDTQYF,TGTGCCAGCAGACCTTACGGGGGGGGCACAGATACGCAGTATTTT
15,TRBJ2-1,TRBV5-4,NA,TRBD2,CASSLDSGGAYEQFF,TGTGCCAGCAGCTTGGATAGCGGGGGGGCCTATGAGCAGTTCTTC
13,TRBJ2-3,TRBV12-3/TRBV12-4,NA,NA,CASTATLTDTQYF,TGTGCCAGCACAGCTACCCTCACAGATACGCAGTATTTT
13,TRBJ1-2,TRBV10-3,few,NA,CAISESRGDGYTF,TGTGCCATCAGTGAGTCTCGGGGGGATGGCTACACCTTC
15,TRBJ2-7,TRBV6-5,NA,NA,CASSYSWTDYYEQYF,TGTGCCAGCAGTTACTCGTGGACAGACTACTACGAGCAGTACTTC
14,TRBJ1-2,TRBV5-1,NA,TRBD1,CASSQDRGAYGYTF,TGCGCCAGCAGCCAGGACAGGGGCGCCTATGGCTACACCTTC
15,TRBJ2-3,TRBV9,once,TRBD2,CASSVGLGPPDTQYF,TGTGCCAGCAGCGTGGGACTAGGCCCTCCAGATACGCAGTATTTT
17,TRBJ2-7,TRBV7-2,NA,TRBD2,CASSNRGLQRGAYEQYF,TGTGCCAGCAGCAATAGAGGTCTCCAGCGGGGGGCCTACGAGCAGTACTTC
16,TRBJ2-1,TRBV3-1/TRBV3-2,once,NA,CASSVRGGTAYNEQFF,TGTGCCAGCAGCGTACGAGGAGGGACAGCCTACAATGAGCAGTTCTTC
13,TRBJ2-7,TRBV27,once,NA,CASSTGPSYEQYF,TGTGCCAGCAGTACAGGTCCTTCCTACGAGCAGTACTTC
15,TRBJ2-7,TRBV7-8,once,TRBD2,CASSPGAGGPYEQYF,TGTGCCAGCAGCCCAGGGGCGGGGGGTCCCTACGAGCAGTACTTC
16,TRBJ1-1,TRBV19,NA,NA,CASSIGLTGLRAEAFF,TGTGCCAGTAGTATAGGTCTGACAGGCCTCAGGGCTGAAGCTTTCTTT
15,TRBJ2-7,TRBV5-4,NA,NA,CASSPRTLPSDEQYF,TGTGCCAGCAGCCCCCGGACCCTCCCGTCTGACGAGCAGTACTTC
16,TRBJ1-1,TRBV18,NA,NA,CASSPRPARGPTEAFF,TGTGCCAGCTCACCACGCCCCGCAAGGGGTCCCACTGAAGCTTTCTTT
17,TRBJ2-1,TRBV5-1,NA,TRBD2,CASRTSSGTSDYNEQFF,TGCGCCAGCAGGACTTCATCCGGGACTAGCGATTACAATGAGCAGTTCTTC
16,TRBJ2-2,TRBV5-4,NA,NA,CASSLKGGARTGELFF,TGTGCCAGCAGCTTGAAGGGGGGGGCGCGCACCGGGGAGCTGTTTTTT
15,TRBJ2-7,TRBV5-6,NA,TRBD1,CASTYLTGEAYEQYF,TGTGCCAGCACCTACTTGACAGGGGAAGCCTACGAGCAGTACTTC
15,TRBJ2-1,TRBV6-6,NA,TRBD2,CASNRPSGGPNEQFF,TGTGCCAGCAACCGACCCAGCGGGGGGCCCAATGAGCAGTTCTTC
13,TRBJ2-1,TRBV12-5,NA,TRBD2,CASLAGGQNEQFF,TGTGCTAGTTTAGCGGGGGGGCAAAATGAGCAGTTCTTC